A selection of T cell receptor beta chains follows, all from one sample in a study of cytomegalovirus exposure and HLA in healthy donors. Assay: immunoSEQ multiplex PCR; the TCRdb copy retains only in-frame clones and omits some. The repertoire includes about 82,000 clones, more than 60% of them detected once, and around an eighth sits in the top ten. Material for sequencing was PBMCs. These receptors were collected from a human donor in good health. Both conserved end residues are part of each CDR3.

v_call: TRBV5-4; j_call: TRBJ2-3; cdr3_aa: CASSLPGQRFDTQYF
v_call: TRBV7-2; j_call: TRBJ1-5; cdr3_aa: CASSLMSQPQHF
v_call: TRBV4-1; j_call: TRBJ1-2; cdr3_aa: CASSQESATAANYGYTF
v_call: TRBV27; j_call: TRBJ2-7; cdr3_aa: CASSPPAGGGVLNEQYF
v_call: TRBV7-9; j_call: TRBJ2-5; cdr3_aa: CASSSTGKVGETQYF
v_call: TRBV5-4; j_call: TRBJ1-1; cdr3_aa: CASSFTGGPEAFF
v_call: TRBV6-4; j_call: TRBJ2-2; cdr3_aa: CASSVLADTGELFF
v_call: TRBV15; j_call: TRBJ2-3; cdr3_aa: CATSIGDTSTDTQYF
v_call: TRBV9; j_call: TRBJ1-5; cdr3_aa: CASSVWTGDQPQNF
v_call: TRBV11-1; j_call: TRBJ2-2; cdr3_aa: CASSSDRLNTGELFF
v_call: TRBV11-2; j_call: TRBJ1-6; cdr3_aa: CASSRDRGGSPLHF
v_call: TRBV9; j_call: TRBJ1-1; cdr3_aa: CASSAGRGDEGTEAFF
v_call: TRBV30; j_call: TRBJ1-6; cdr3_aa: CAWSYRDSNNSPLNF
v_call: TRBV29-1; j_call: TRBJ2-1; cdr3_aa: CSVEGTSAFPSYNEQFF
v_call: TRBV7-9; j_call: TRBJ2-2; cdr3_aa: CASREWDTNTGELFF
v_call: TRBV13; j_call: TRBJ2-2; cdr3_aa: CASSPRQGATGELFF
v_call: TRBV27; j_call: TRBJ1-2; cdr3_aa: CASRTGGVYGYTF
v_call: TRBV4-3; j_call: TRBJ1-5; cdr3_aa: CASSQDRGMGQPQHF
v_call: TRBV14; j_call: TRBJ2-3; cdr3_aa: CASSPSSVRVRDTQYF
v_call: TRBV9; j_call: TRBJ1-1; cdr3_aa: CASSEDTLGTEAFF
v_call: TRBV29-1; j_call: -; cdr3_aa: CSVEGQGSNEQYF
v_call: TRBV6-6; j_call: TRBJ2-2; cdr3_aa: CASSYSAGTGELFF
v_call: TRBV6-5; j_call: TRBJ2-5; cdr3_aa: CASSYSWSGETQYF
v_call: TRBV27; j_call: TRBJ2-2; cdr3_aa: CASSFRQGHGELFF
v_call: TRBV5-1; j_call: TRBJ2-3; cdr3_aa: CASSLTGLHLDTQYF
v_call: TRBV7-8; j_call: TRBJ2-1; cdr3_aa: CASAIARGNNEQFF
v_call: TRBV7-8; j_call: TRBJ1-1; cdr3_aa: CASRPTTGSVVNTEAFF
v_call: TRBV4-3; j_call: TRBJ2-4; cdr3_aa: CASSPPAPQAENIQYF
v_call: TRBV10-3; j_call: TRBJ2-7; cdr3_aa: CAISESTRTSGGYEQYF
v_call: TRBV6-5; j_call: TRBJ1-6; cdr3_aa: CASSKSTGWSSPLHF
v_call: TRBV5-5; j_call: TRBJ2-4; cdr3_aa: CASRNRGKNIQYF
v_call: TRBV25-1; j_call: -; cdr3_aa: CASWGQESYEQYF
v_call: TRBV9; j_call: TRBJ1-3; cdr3_aa: CASSLQGISSGNTIYF
v_call: TRBV7-9; j_call: TRBJ1-1; cdr3_aa: CASTIQGTEAFF
v_call: TRBV28; j_call: TRBJ2-5; cdr3_aa: CAISHSGGQETQYF
v_call: TRBV7-6; j_call: TRBJ2-2; cdr3_aa: CASSSGGNGELFF
v_call: TRBV4-3; j_call: TRBJ1-1; cdr3_aa: CASSPRGGNMNTEAFF
v_call: TRBV30; j_call: TRBJ2-5; cdr3_aa: CAWSVGQTPQETQYF
v_call: TRBV6-5; j_call: TRBJ2-7; cdr3_aa: CASSRDRSSYEQYF
v_call: TRBV5-1; j_call: TRBJ2-1; cdr3_aa: CASSLNSGSGYEQFF
v_call: TRBV6-1; j_call: TRBJ2-7; cdr3_aa: CASRDGQGGSYEQYF
v_call: TRBV5-1; j_call: TRBJ2-3; cdr3_aa: CASSPLGLDYTDTQYF
v_call: TRBV19; j_call: TRBJ1-1; cdr3_aa: CASSMQGGTEAFF
v_call: TRBV7-6; j_call: TRBJ2-7; cdr3_aa: CASSLNRLADEQYF
v_call: TRBV19; j_call: TRBJ1-2; cdr3_aa: CASSMWPSVYGYTF
v_call: TRBV5-6; j_call: TRBJ1-2; cdr3_aa: CASSLMGAINYGYTF
v_call: TRBV19; j_call: TRBJ1-5; cdr3_aa: CASSHSGEQPQHF
v_call: TRBV5-1; j_call: TRBJ2-7; cdr3_aa: CASSLGAGQGAYEQYF
v_call: TRBV7-8; j_call: TRBJ2-7; cdr3_aa: CASSLRQDYEQYF
v_call: TRBV6-5; j_call: TRBJ2-5; cdr3_aa: CASRGLAGVGETQYF
v_call: TRBV9; j_call: TRBJ1-1; cdr3_aa: CASSALMRSTEAFF
v_call: TRBV19; j_call: TRBJ2-1; cdr3_aa: CASSPSDRGAYNEQFF
v_call: TRBV5-1; j_call: TRBJ1-1; cdr3_aa: CASSYGERVNTEAFF
v_call: TRBV18; j_call: TRBJ1-5; cdr3_aa: CASSPFQGQGNQPQHF
v_call: TRBV5-6; j_call: TRBJ2-2; cdr3_aa: CASTSQGGAGELFF
v_call: TRBV7-2; j_call: TRBJ1-6; cdr3_aa: CASSLGARKYSPLHF
v_call: TRBV5-1; j_call: TRBJ1-3; cdr3_aa: CASSLDRVGAGNTIYF
v_call: TRBV6-1; j_call: TRBJ2-5; cdr3_aa: CASSEAGPLAYQETQYF